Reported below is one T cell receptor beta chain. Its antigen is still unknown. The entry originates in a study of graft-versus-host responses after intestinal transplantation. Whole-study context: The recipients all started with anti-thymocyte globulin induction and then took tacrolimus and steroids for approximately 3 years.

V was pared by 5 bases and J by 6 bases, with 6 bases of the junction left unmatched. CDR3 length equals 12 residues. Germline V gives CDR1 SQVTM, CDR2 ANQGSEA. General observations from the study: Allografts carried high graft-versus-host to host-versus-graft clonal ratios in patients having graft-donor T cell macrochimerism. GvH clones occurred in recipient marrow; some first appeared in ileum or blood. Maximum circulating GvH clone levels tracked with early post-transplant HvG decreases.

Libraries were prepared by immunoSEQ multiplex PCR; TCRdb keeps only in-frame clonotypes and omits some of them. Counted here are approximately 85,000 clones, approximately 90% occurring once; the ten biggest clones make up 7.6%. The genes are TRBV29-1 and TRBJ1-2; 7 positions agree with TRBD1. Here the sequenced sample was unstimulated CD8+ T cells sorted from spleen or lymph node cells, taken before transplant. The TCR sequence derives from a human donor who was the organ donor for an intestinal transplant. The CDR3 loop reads CSVPDRVNGYTF. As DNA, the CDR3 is TGCAGCGTTCCAGACAGGGTAAATGGCTACACCTTC.